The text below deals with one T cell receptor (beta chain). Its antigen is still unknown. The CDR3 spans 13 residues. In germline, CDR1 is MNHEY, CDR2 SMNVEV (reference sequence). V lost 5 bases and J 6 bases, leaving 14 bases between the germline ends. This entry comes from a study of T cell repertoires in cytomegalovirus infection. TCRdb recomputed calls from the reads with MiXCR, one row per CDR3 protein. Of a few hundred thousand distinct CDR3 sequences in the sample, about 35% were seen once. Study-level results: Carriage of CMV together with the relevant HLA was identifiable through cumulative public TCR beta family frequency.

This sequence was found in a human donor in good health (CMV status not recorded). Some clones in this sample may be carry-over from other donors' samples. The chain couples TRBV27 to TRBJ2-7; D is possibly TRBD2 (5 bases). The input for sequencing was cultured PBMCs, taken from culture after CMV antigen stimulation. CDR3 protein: CASSPPEGGEQYF. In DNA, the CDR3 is TGTGCCAGCAGTCCACCCGAGGGTGGCGAGCAGTACTTC.